These T cell receptor beta chains were read from a single sample in a study of T cells in tumors after PD-1 blockade. Profiled with immunoSEQ multiplex PCR; TCRdb holds only in-frame clones, not every one. The sample has thousands of clones; 80% to 85% are singletons. The sequencing here drew on PBMCs, taken after anti-PD-1 therapy. The origin of the receptors is a human donor with advanced basal cell or squamous cell carcinoma (not recorded which). CDR3s include the opening cysteine and the closing phenylalanine or tryptophan. Each record gives: CDR3 DNA, CDR3 protein, clone size, V gene, J gene, D gene. D genes are given only for firm matches. Expanded clones are given a class, and other clones once, few, many or no size at all.

CDR3 DNA: TGTGCCAGTAGTCCGGGACAGGGTCCGTACGAGCAGTACTTC
CDR3 protein: CASSPGQGPYEQYF
clone size: NA
V gene: TRBV19
J gene: TRBJ2-7
D gene: TRBD1

CDR3 DNA: TGTGCCAGCAGCTTAGGCAGCGGGAACACAGATACGCAGTATTTT
CDR3 protein: CASSLGSGNTDTQYF
clone size: NA
V gene: TRBV7-9
J gene: TRBJ2-3
D gene: TRBD2

CDR3 DNA: TGCGCCAGCGTATGGAGCGGGGGGCCTCAAGAGACCCAGTACTTC
CDR3 protein: CASVWSGGPQETQYF
clone size: NA
V gene: TRBV5-1
J gene: TRBJ2-5
D gene: TRBD2

CDR3 DNA: TGTGCCAGCAGCCCAGGGACAGGGGGCTACGAGCAGTACTTC
CDR3 protein: CASSPGTGGYEQYF
clone size: few
V gene: TRBV5-4
J gene: TRBJ2-7
D gene: TRBD1

CDR3 DNA: TGTGCCACAGGGACGGCGGGGACTGAAGCTTTCTTT
CDR3 protein: CATGTAGTEAFF
clone size: NA
V gene: TRBV10-3
J gene: TRBJ1-1
D gene: NA

CDR3 DNA: TGCGCCAGCAGCCAAGGTCCCGTCGAGATCGGGGATTATAGCAATCAGCCCCAGCATTTT
CDR3 protein: CASSQGPVEIGDYSNQPQHF
clone size: NA
V gene: TRBV4-3
J gene: TRBJ1-5
D gene: NA

CDR3 DNA: TGCGCCAGCAGCCAAGAACTAGCGGGGCTCGGCGGGGAGCTGTTTTTT
CDR3 protein: CASSQELAGLGGELFF
clone size: NA
V gene: TRBV4-3
J gene: TRBJ2-2
D gene: TRBD2

CDR3 DNA: TGCGCCAGCAGCTTGGAGTTTTGGGGCCCCCTCCACTTT
CDR3 protein: CASSLEFWGPLHF
clone size: NA
V gene: TRBV5-1
J gene: TRBJ1-6
D gene: NA

CDR3 DNA: TGTGCCAGCAGTTACTCGGGCCCACCAGGCTCCTACGAGCAGTACTTC
CDR3 protein: CASSYSGPPGSYEQYF
clone size: NA
V gene: TRBV6-5
J gene: TRBJ2-7
D gene: NA

CDR3 DNA: TGTGCCAGCAGTTCCCCGGGACAAGGCTATGGCTACACCTTC
CDR3 protein: CASSSPGQGYGYTF
clone size: once
V gene: TRBV27
J gene: TRBJ1-2
D gene: NA

CDR3 DNA: TGCGCCAGCAGCCTGACACAGGGGGCTGGGGAGCTGTTTTTT
CDR3 protein: CASSLTQGAGELFF
clone size: NA
V gene: TRBV5-1
J gene: TRBJ2-2
D gene: TRBD1

CDR3 DNA: TGCGCCAGCAGTCGGGGTCCATCCTTCGAGCAGTACTTC
CDR3 protein: CASSRGPSFEQYF
clone size: NA
V gene: TRBV4-3
J gene: TRBJ2-7
D gene: NA

CDR3 DNA: TGTGCCAGCAGTTGGGGACGGTTCACAGATACGCAGTATTTT
CDR3 protein: CASSWGRFTDTQYF
clone size: NA
V gene: TRBV27
J gene: TRBJ2-3
D gene: NA

CDR3 DNA: TGTGCCAGCAGCTTATGGGTCAGTCTTAGCTCTGGAAACACCATATATTTT
CDR3 protein: CASSLWVSLSSGNTIYF
clone size: NA
V gene: TRBV7-2
J gene: TRBJ1-3
D gene: NA

CDR3 DNA: TGTGCCAGCTCACTTAAGACAGGGGATAATTCACCCCTCCACTTT
CDR3 protein: CASSLKTGDNSPLHF
clone size: NA
V gene: TRBV2
J gene: TRBJ1-6
D gene: TRBD1

CDR3 DNA: TGTGCCAGCGCCGCGGGGGGGGGAAAGGGCGAGACCCAGTACTTC
CDR3 protein: CASAAGGGKGETQYF
clone size: NA
V gene: TRBV11-2
J gene: TRBJ2-5
D gene: TRBD2

CDR3 DNA: TGTGCCAGTAGTATGGACAGGCCCGCCCAAAGCGGCAATCAGCCCCAGCATTTT
CDR3 protein: CASSMDRPAQSGNQPQHF
clone size: once
V gene: TRBV19
J gene: TRBJ1-5
D gene: TRBD1

CDR3 DNA: TGTGCCAGCAGGGAAGACAGGACGAACTACGAGCAGTACTTC
CDR3 protein: CASREDRTNYEQYF
clone size: NA
V gene: TRBV2
J gene: TRBJ2-7
D gene: NA

CDR3 DNA: TGTGCCAGCAGTCAAGCGGGGCTGAAAGGTACGCAGTATTTT
CDR3 protein: CASSQAGLKGTQYF
clone size: NA
V gene: TRBV6-2/TRBV6-3
J gene: TRBJ2-3
D gene: TRBD2

CDR3 DNA: TGTGCCACCAGCAGAGATCGGCAGGGGACAGGTTCGGATGAAAAACTGTTTTTT
CDR3 protein: CATSRDRQGTGSDEKLFF
clone size: NA
V gene: TRBV15
J gene: TRBJ1-4
D gene: TRBD1

CDR3 DNA: TGTGCCAGTAGTATACGGGGGGACAGCCTCACGGAGACCCAGTACTTC
CDR3 protein: CASSIRGDSLTETQYF
clone size: once
V gene: TRBV19
J gene: TRBJ2-5
D gene: NA

CDR3 DNA: TGTGCCAGCAGTTACTCGGCCGTGAAAAATACGCAGTATTTT
CDR3 protein: CASSYSAVKNTQYF
clone size: NA
V gene: TRBV6-2/TRBV6-3
J gene: TRBJ2-3
D gene: NA

CDR3 DNA: TGTGCCAGCAGCTTAAGCAGGGACCCTAACTATGGCTACACCTTC
CDR3 protein: CASSLSRDPNYGYTF
clone size: NA
V gene: TRBV7-2
J gene: TRBJ1-2
D gene: NA

CDR3 DNA: TGTGCCAGCAGCTTAACTTTCGGCCGGTCTAATGAAAAACTGTTTTTT
CDR3 protein: CASSLTFGRSNEKLFF
clone size: once
V gene: TRBV7-8
J gene: TRBJ1-4
D gene: NA

CDR3 DNA: TGTGCCAGCAGCCTAAGACTAGCGGGGGCCACTGGGGGCACCGGGGAGCTGTTTTTT
CDR3 protein: CASSLRLAGATGGTGELFF
clone size: NA
V gene: TRBV7-2
J gene: TRBJ2-2
D gene: TRBD2

CDR3 DNA: TGTGCCAGCAGCTTGGGCCACCCCTACTTC
CDR3 protein: CASSLGHPYF
clone size: NA
V gene: TRBV5-8
J gene: TRBJ2-5
D gene: NA

CDR3 DNA: TGTGCCAGTAACCAGGGGAGTTTTAGCAATCAGCCCCAGCATTTT
CDR3 protein: CASNQGSFSNQPQHF
clone size: NA
V gene: TRBV19
J gene: TRBJ1-5
D gene: NA

CDR3 DNA: TGCGCCAGCAGTGACCCAGGACAGAACACTGAAGCTTTCTTT
CDR3 protein: CASSDPGQNTEAFF
clone size: NA
V gene: TRBV10-1
J gene: TRBJ1-1
D gene: NA

CDR3 DNA: TGTGCCAGCAACAGGGTCAGGGAGACCCAGTACTTC
CDR3 protein: CASNRVRETQYF
clone size: NA
V gene: TRBV2
J gene: TRBJ2-5
D gene: NA

CDR3 DNA: TGCAGTGCTAGTCCCGGGACAGGGACGGACGAGCAGTACTTC
CDR3 protein: CSASPGTGTDEQYF
clone size: NA
V gene: TRBV20-1
J gene: TRBJ2-7
D gene: TRBD1

CDR3 DNA: TGTGCCATCAGTGAATCGTCGCAGGGAGGGGTTTCACCCCTCCACTTT
CDR3 protein: CAISESSQGGVSPLHF
clone size: NA
V gene: TRBV10-3
J gene: TRBJ1-6
D gene: NA

CDR3 DNA: TGTGCCAGCAAGTCTACGGGGGCAAATGGCTACACCTTC
CDR3 protein: CASKSTGANGYTF
clone size: NA
V gene: TRBV6-5
J gene: TRBJ1-2
D gene: NA

CDR3 DNA: TGTGCCAGTAGTAGAGGGGACAGGGGGAGCTCCTACGAGCAGTACTTC
CDR3 protein: CASSRGDRGSSYEQYF
clone size: NA
V gene: TRBV19
J gene: TRBJ2-7
D gene: TRBD1

CDR3 DNA: TGTGCCAGCAGCATTGGACAGGGCGGATCTGGCTACACCTTC
CDR3 protein: CASSIGQGGSGYTF
clone size: NA
V gene: TRBV7-2
J gene: TRBJ1-2
D gene: TRBD1

CDR3 DNA: TGTGCTAGTGGTTTGGGGGGTTACGAGCAGTACTTC
CDR3 protein: CASGLGGYEQYF
clone size: NA
V gene: TRBV12-5
J gene: TRBJ2-7
D gene: NA

CDR3 DNA: TGTGCCAGCAGCTTGGGAAGGACAGGGCGGGAAAAACTGTTTTTT
CDR3 protein: CASSLGRTGREKLFF
clone size: NA
V gene: TRBV5-5
J gene: TRBJ1-4
D gene: TRBD1

CDR3 DNA: TGTGCCAGTTCCGGGACAGGGGGTACTGAAGCTTTCTTT
CDR3 protein: CASSGTGGTEAFF
clone size: NA
V gene: TRBV19
J gene: TRBJ1-1
D gene: TRBD1

CDR3 DNA: TGTGCCAGCAGTTACTCGGACAGGGGTCCTCGTTACGAGCAGTACTTC
CDR3 protein: CASSYSDRGPRYEQYF
clone size: NA
V gene: TRBV6-2/TRBV6-3
J gene: TRBJ2-7
D gene: TRBD1

CDR3 DNA: TGTGCCAGTAGTATAAGAACGGCTACCTACGAGCAGTACTTC
CDR3 protein: CASSIRTATYEQYF
clone size: once
V gene: TRBV19
J gene: TRBJ2-7
D gene: NA

CDR3 DNA: TGCGCCAGCAGCCGGACTAGCGGGTTTCAGGGTGAGCAGTTCTTC
CDR3 protein: CASSRTSGFQGEQFF
clone size: NA
V gene: TRBV5-1
J gene: TRBJ2-1
D gene: TRBD2

CDR3 DNA: TGTGCCAGCAGTTATACAGGGGACCTGGGCTACACCTTC
CDR3 protein: CASSYTGDLGYTF
clone size: few
V gene: TRBV6-6
J gene: TRBJ1-2
D gene: TRBD1

CDR3 DNA: TGTGCCAGCTCACCAGGATTCACAGGGGGCTTTGGCTACACCTTC
CDR3 protein: CASSPGFTGGFGYTF
clone size: NA
V gene: TRBV18
J gene: TRBJ1-2
D gene: TRBD1

CDR3 DNA: TGTGCCAGCAGTTACTCGTTCAGACAGAGGAATGAAAAACTGTTTTTT
CDR3 protein: CASSYSFRQRNEKLFF
clone size: NA
V gene: TRBV6-5
J gene: TRBJ1-4
D gene: NA

CDR3 DNA: TGCGCCACAACGCCAGGGGCCCTATACGAGCAGTACTTC
CDR3 protein: CATTPGALYEQYF
clone size: NA
V gene: TRBV10-2
J gene: TRBJ2-7
D gene: NA

CDR3 DNA: TGTGCCAGCAGTACAACAGGGAGATGGGCCCAGTACTTC
CDR3 protein: CASSTTGRWAQYF
clone size: NA
V gene: TRBV27
J gene: TRBJ2-5
D gene: NA

CDR3 DNA: TGTGCCAGTAGTATAGCCGCTTGGGGAGCGGGGCACCAAGAGACCCAGTACTTC
CDR3 protein: CASSIAAWGAGHQETQYF
clone size: NA
V gene: TRBV19
J gene: TRBJ2-5
D gene: TRBD2

CDR3 DNA: TGCGCCAGCAGCTCGGGAGACAGCGCAATGGAGACCCAGTACTTC
CDR3 protein: CASSSGDSAMETQYF
clone size: NA
V gene: TRBV5-1
J gene: TRBJ2-5
D gene: NA

CDR3 DNA: TGCGCCAGCAGCCACCCGCTAGGCACCGGGGAGCTGTTTTTT
CDR3 protein: CASSHPLGTGELFF
clone size: NA
V gene: TRBV4-1
J gene: TRBJ2-2
D gene: NA

CDR3 DNA: TGTGCCATCAGTGATGGGGGGTTAGGGGCAGATACGCAGTATTTT
CDR3 protein: CAISDGGLGADTQYF
clone size: NA
V gene: TRBV10-3
J gene: TRBJ2-3
D gene: NA